This is a list of T cell receptor beta chains from one sample in a study of somatic mutations in cytotoxic T cells in rheumatoid arthritis. TCRdb's table, derived via immunoSEQ multiplex PCR, lists solely in-frame clones and lacks some. The repertoire has more than 11,000 clones, around 80% of them found once; the top ten carry more than 6.5%. Specimen: CD8+ T cells sorted from blood. The receptor set was obtained from an adult with rheumatoid arthritis. The CDR3 runs from the conserved cysteine through the conserved F or W. D genes are given only for firm matches. Not every row has a clone size; where given, it reads once, few, many or a size class.

TRBV9	TRBJ2-3	once	TRBD1	CASSVEGTGTDTQYF	TGTGCCAGCAGCGTCGAAGGGACAGGCACAGATACGCAGTATTTT
TRBV5-8	TRBJ2-5	-	-	CASSLDGGRGETQYF	TGTGCCAGCAGCTTAGACGGGGGTAGAGGAGAGACCCAGTACTTC
TRBV30	TRBJ1-1	few	-	CAWSLVNTEAFF	TGTGCCTGGAGTCTAGTGAACACTGAAGCTTTCTTT
TRBV6-1	TRBJ2-5	-	-	CASSEAKASPRETQYF	TGTGCCAGCAGTGAAGCGAAAGCCTCCCCTCGAGAGACCCAGTACTTC
TRBV28	TRBJ2-5	-	TRBD1	CASSILSGQGHETQYF	TGTGCCAGCAGTATTCTGTCGGGACAGGGGCACGAGACCCAGTACTTC
TRBV9	TRBJ2-5	-	-	CASSVAYRGETQYF	TGTGCCAGCAGCGTAGCTTACCGGGGAGAGACCCAGTACTTC
TRBV2	TRBJ2-1	-	-	CASSEAQSSYNEQFF	TGTGCCAGCAGTGAAGCGCAGTCTTCCTACAATGAGCAGTTCTTC
TRBV7-9	TRBJ1-2	-	-	CASSTTRGGHGYTF	TGTGCCAGCAGCACGACCAGGGGAGGACATGGCTACACCTTC
TRBV7-3	TRBJ2-3	-	TRBD1	CASSLAGTGGDTQYF	TGTGCCAGCAGCTTGGCCGGGACAGGGGGAGATACGCAGTATTTT
TRBV28	TRBJ2-7	-	TRBD1	CASSLSRTGSYEQYF	TGTGCCAGCAGTTTATCCAGGACAGGCAGCTACGAGCAGTACTTC
TRBV5-6	TRBJ2-5	-	TRBD1	CASSLGQGQETQYF	TGTGCCAGCAGCTTAGGACAGGGGCAAGAGACCCAGTACTTC
TRBV5-1	TRBJ1-2	once	-	CASTLGARNYGYTF	TGCGCCAGCACCTTGGGGGCCCGTAACTATGGCTACACCTTC
TRBV28	TRBJ2-7	-	-	CASSPQGPTLEYEQYF	TGTGCCAGCAGTCCGCAGGGCCCCACCTTGGAATACGAGCAGTACTTC
TRBV10-3	TRBJ2-7	-	-	CAVSGGLSYEQYF	TGTGCCGTTTCCGGGGGCCTTTCCTACGAGCAGTACTTC
TRBV7-9	TRBJ2-4	-	-	CASSLIAKNIQYF	TGTGCCAGCAGCTTAATAGCCAAAAACATTCAGTACTTC
TRBV30	TRBJ2-1	-	-	CAWGKGSYNEQFF	TGTGCCTGGGGTAAGGGGAGTTACAATGAGCAGTTCTTC
TRBV2	TRBJ2-1	-	-	CACFKGGAYNEQFF	TGTGCCTGTTTTAAGGGGGGTGCCTACAATGAGCAGTTCTTC
TRBV15	TRBJ2-3	few	TRBD2	CATSTSGSLDTQYF	TGTGCCACCAGCACTAGCGGGAGTTTAGATACGCAGTATTTT
TRBV6-1	TRBJ2-1	-	-	CASSEFPGSGNEQFF	TGTGCCAGCAGTGAATTCCCCGGGAGCGGAAATGAGCAGTTCTTC
TRBV4-1	TRBJ2-1	-	TRBD1	CASSHDRANEQFF	TGCGCCAGCAGCCACGACAGGGCTAATGAGCAGTTCTTC
TRBV28	TRBJ2-2	-	TRBD2	CASSLKREGNTGELFF	TGTGCCAGCAGTTTGAAGCGGGAGGGAAACACCGGGGAGCTGTTTTTT
TRBV7-2	TRBJ2-1	-	-	CASSLAGFNEQFF	TGTGCCAGCAGCTTAGCGGGTTTCAATGAGCAGTTCTTC
TRBV5-1	TRBJ1-1	-	-	CASSWNTQDTEAFF	TGCGCCAGCAGCTGGAACACACAGGACACTGAAGCTTTCTTT
TRBV6-4	TRBJ1-1	-	TRBD1	CASSESARGLNTEAFF	TGTGCCAGCAGTGAGTCCGCCAGGGGGCTAAACACTGAAGCTTTCTTT
TRBV28	TRBJ2-5	-	-	CASGRYQETQYF	TGTGCCAGCGGGAGGTACCAAGAGACCCAGTACTTC
TRBV11-1	TRBJ2-7	-	-	CASRPPASSYEQYF	TGTGCCAGCAGGCCCCCCGCCAGCTCCTACGAGCAGTACTTC
TRBV10-3	TRBJ2-1	-	-	CAITVGTNNEQFF	TGTGCCATCACAGTCGGGACCAACAATGAGCAGTTCTTC
TRBV7-2	TRBJ2-7	few	TRBD2	CASSSGLAGKVQVRYEQYF	TGTGCCAGCAGCTCCGGACTAGCGGGAAAGGTGCAGGTGCGCTACGAGCAGTACTTC
TRBV4-2	TRBJ1-5	large	-	CASSLERQALNQPQHF	TGTGCCAGCAGCCTAGAGCGGCAGGCTTTAAATCAGCCCCAGCATTTT
TRBV7-8	TRBJ2-7	-	TRBD2	CASSFRGTSGIFGDEQYF	TGTGCCAGCAGCTTTCGAGGGACTAGCGGGATTTTCGGCGACGAGCAGTACTTC
TRBV4-1	TRBJ2-6	-	TRBD2	CASSPPGLAGIVSGANVLTF	TGCGCCAGCAGCCCCCCGGGACTAGCGGGGATTGTCTCTGGGGCCAACGTCCTGACTTTC
TRBV7-3	TRBJ1-1	few	-	CASSPGAWDEAFF	TGTGCCAGCAGCCCCGGGGCCTGGGATGAAGCTTTCTTT
TRBV27	TRBJ2-7	few	-	CASSLRLTYEQYF	TGTGCCAGCAGTTTAAGGCTAACCTACGAGCAGTACTTC
TRBV7-2	TRBJ2-1	-	TRBD2	CASSPGLAGWYNEQFF	TGTGCCAGCAGCCCAGGACTAGCGGGATGGTACAATGAGCAGTTCTTC
TRBV2	TRBJ1-4	few	-	CASSDSPNEKLFF	TGTGCCAGCAGTGACAGCCCTAATGAAAAACTGTTTTTT
TRBV6-5	TRBJ2-1	-	-	CASSYSGPNEQFF	TGTGCCAGCAGTTACTCGGGCCCCAATGAGCAGTTCTTC
TRBV19	TRBJ2-3	-	-	CASSSIEYGPGGHTQYF	TGTGCCAGTAGTTCGATTGAGTATGGGCCCGGGGGGCATACGCAGTATTTT
TRBV27	TRBJ2-1	-	-	CASSLISWPSNNEQFF	TGTGCCAGCAGTTTAATATCGTGGCCGTCAAACAATGAGCAGTTCTTC
TRBV7-9	TRBJ2-7	-	TRBD1	CASSPRDRGWEQYF	TGTGCCAGCAGCCCCAGGGACAGGGGATGGGAGCAGTACTTC
TRBV9	TRBJ1-4	-	TRBD1	CASSVEDRGPEKLFF	TGTGCCAGCAGCGTAGAGGACAGGGGGCCTGAAAAACTGTTTTTT
TRBV27	TRBJ1-2	-	-	CASSSGAPYGYTF	TGTGCCAGCAGTTCCGGGGCTCCCTATGGCTACACCTTC
TRBV5-1	TRBJ1-4	-	-	CASSLGGGNEKLFF	TGCGCCAGCAGCTTGGGGGGGGGTAATGAAAAACTGTTTTTT
TRBV7-3	TRBJ1-6	-	-	CASSLDGRSPLHF	TGTGCCAGCAGCTTAGATGGGCGTTCACCCCTCCACTTT
TRBV9	TRBJ1-3	-	-	CASSLSGRAGDTIYF	TGTGCCAGCAGCCTTTCAGGGAGAGCTGGAGACACCATATATTTT
TRBV7-9	TRBJ1-1	-	-	CASSQTDGTNTEAFF	TGTGCCAGCAGCCAGACGGACGGAACGAACACTGAAGCTTTCTTT
TRBV7-9	TRBJ2-5	once	TRBD2	CASSLKLAGEGRETQYF	TGTGCCAGCAGCTTAAAACTAGCGGGAGAGGGGCGAGAGACCCAGTACTTC